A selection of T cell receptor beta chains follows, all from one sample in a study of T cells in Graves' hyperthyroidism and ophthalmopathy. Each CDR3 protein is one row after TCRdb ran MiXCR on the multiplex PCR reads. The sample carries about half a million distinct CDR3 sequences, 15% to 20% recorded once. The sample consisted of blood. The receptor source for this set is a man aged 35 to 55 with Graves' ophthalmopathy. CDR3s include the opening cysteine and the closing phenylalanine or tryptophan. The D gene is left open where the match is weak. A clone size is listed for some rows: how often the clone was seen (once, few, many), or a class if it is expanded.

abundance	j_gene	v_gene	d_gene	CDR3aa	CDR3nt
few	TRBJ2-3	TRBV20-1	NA	CSAALPPDTQYF	TGCAGTGCTGCTCTCCCCCCAGATACGCAGTATTTT
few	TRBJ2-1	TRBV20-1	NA	CSAVRGESSYNEQFF	TGCAGTGCTGTGAGGGGGGAGAGCTCCTACAATGAGCAGTTCTTC
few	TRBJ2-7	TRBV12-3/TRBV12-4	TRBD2	CASSAGGLAGSYEQYF	TGTGCCAGCAGTGCGGGGGGACTAGCGGGCTCCTACGAGCAGTACTTC
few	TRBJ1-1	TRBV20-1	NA	CSARDGGGQGAFF	TGCAGTGCTAGAGATGGCGGGGGGCAAGGGGCTTTCTTT
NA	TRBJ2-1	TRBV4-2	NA	CASSQDHNEQFF	TGTGCCAGCAGCCAAGACCACAATGAGCAGTTCTTC
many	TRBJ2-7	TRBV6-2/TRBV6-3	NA	CASSYSGGASYEQYF	TGTGCCAGCAGTTACTCGGGGGGGGCCTCCTACGAGCAGTACTTC
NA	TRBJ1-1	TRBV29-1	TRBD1	CSVERGLGGDTEAFF	TGCAGCGTTGAAAGGGGGCTGGGTGGGGACACTGAAGCTTTCTTT
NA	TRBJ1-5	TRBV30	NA	CAWSSRGDQPQHF	TGTGCCTGGAGTTCCAGGGGTGATCAGCCCCAGCATTTT
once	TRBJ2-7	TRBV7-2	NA	CASSLASEASYEQHF	TGTGCCAGCAGCTTAGCGTCAGAAGCCTCCTACGAGCAGCACTTC
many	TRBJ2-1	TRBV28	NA	CASMRPGLSYEQFF	TGTGCCAGTATGAGACCGGGACTTTCATATGAGCAGTTCTTC
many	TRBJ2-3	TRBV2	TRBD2	CASLTSRGTDTQYF	TGTGCCAGCCTGACTAGCCGGGGCACAGATACGCAGTATTTT
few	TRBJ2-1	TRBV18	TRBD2	CASSPQREAASYNEQFF	TGTGCCAGCTCACCCCAGCGGGAGGCAGCGTCCTACAATGAGCAGTTCTTC
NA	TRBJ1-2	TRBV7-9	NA	CASSSAGQSGYTF	TGTGCCAGCAGCTCGGCCGGGCAAAGCGGCTACACCTTC
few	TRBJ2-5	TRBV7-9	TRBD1	CASSTRTGSETQYF	TGTGCCAGCAGCACTCGGACAGGGTCAGAGACCCAGTACTTC
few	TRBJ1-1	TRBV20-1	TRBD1	CSASVSRQGLNTEAFF	TGCAGTGCTAGCGTCTCCAGACAGGGCTTGAACACTGAAGCTTTCTTT
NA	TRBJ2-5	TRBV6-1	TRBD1	CASSEEGQGRETQYF	TGTGCCAGCAGTGAAGAGGGACAGGGAAGGGAGACCCAGTACTTC
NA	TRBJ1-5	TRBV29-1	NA	CSVSQSIEQPQHF	TGCAGCGTGTCCCAGAGTATTGAGCAGCCCCAGCATTTT
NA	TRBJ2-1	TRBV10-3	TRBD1	CAISESLSGGRNEQFF	TGTGCCATCAGTGAGTCGTTGTCAGGGGGTAGGAATGAGCAGTTCTTC